The present entry profiles one T cell receptor (beta chain) with its context. Clones were read by immunoSEQ multiplex PCR, and TCRdb kept only the in-frame ones, dropping some. The data contain 60,000 to 95,000 clones, 90% to 95% of them seen just once; the ten biggest clones take up 0.37%. The sample originates from a study of technical replicates of blood from several donors. V lost 6 bases, J lost 2 bases, and 5 bases lay in between. Germline CDR1 MNHNS, CDR2 SASEGT. The CDR3 totals 12 residues. The TCR sequence derives from a human donor in good health. Some clones in this sample may be carry-over from other donors' samples. J is TRBJ2-1 and V is TRBV6-1; D unresolved. Specimen: T cells isolated from PBMCs. DNA of the CDR3: TGTGCCAGCAGAAACACCTACAATGAGCAGTTCTTC. It is translated as CASRNTYNEQFF.